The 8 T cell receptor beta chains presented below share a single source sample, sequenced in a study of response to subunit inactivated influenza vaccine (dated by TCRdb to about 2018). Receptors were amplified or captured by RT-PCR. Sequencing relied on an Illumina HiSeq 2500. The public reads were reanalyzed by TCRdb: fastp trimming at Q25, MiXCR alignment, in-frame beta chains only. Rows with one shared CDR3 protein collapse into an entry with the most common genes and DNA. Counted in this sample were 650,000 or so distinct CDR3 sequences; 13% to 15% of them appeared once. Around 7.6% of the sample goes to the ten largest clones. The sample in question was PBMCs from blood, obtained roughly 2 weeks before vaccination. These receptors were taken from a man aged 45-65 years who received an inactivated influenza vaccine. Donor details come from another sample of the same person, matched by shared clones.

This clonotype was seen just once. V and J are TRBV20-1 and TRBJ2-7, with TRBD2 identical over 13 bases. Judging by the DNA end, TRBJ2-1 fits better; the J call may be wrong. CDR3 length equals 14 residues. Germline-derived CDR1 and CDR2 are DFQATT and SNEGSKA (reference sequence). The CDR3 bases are TGCAGTGCTACGGGACTAGCGGGACCCTACGAGCAGTTCTTC. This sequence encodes CSATGLAGPYEQFF.

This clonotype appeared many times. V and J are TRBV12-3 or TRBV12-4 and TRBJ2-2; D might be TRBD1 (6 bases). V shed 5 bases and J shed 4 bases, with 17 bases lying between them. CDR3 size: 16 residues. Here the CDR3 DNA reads TGTGCCAGCAGTCCCTCAGGGGAGTGGGCCACCGGGGAGCTGTTTTTT. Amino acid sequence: CASSPSGEWATGELFF.

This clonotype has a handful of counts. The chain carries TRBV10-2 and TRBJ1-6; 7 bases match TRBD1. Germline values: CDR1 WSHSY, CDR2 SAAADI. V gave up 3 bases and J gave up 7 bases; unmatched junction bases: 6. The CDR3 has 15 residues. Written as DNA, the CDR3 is TGCGCCAGCAGTGATCCCGGGACAGCCAATTCACCCCTCCACTTT. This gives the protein CASSDPGTANSPLHF.

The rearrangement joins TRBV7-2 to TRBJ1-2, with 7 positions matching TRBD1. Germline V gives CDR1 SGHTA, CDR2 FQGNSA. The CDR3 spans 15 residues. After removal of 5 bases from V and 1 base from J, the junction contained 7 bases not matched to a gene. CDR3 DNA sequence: TGTGCCAGCAGCCCGGGACAGTCTCTTAACTATGGCTACACCTTC. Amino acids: CASSPGQSLNYGYTF.

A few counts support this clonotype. The CDR3 loop reads CSAGFRDRAYEQYF. The CDR3 DNA reads TGCAGCGCAGGATTCCGGGACAGAGCCTACGAGCAGTACTTC. V is TRBV29-1 and J is TRBJ2-7, with 7 bases that match TRBD1. CDR1 is SQVTM, CDR2 ANQGSEA, per germline. The CDR3 loop spans 14 amino acids. V shed 7 bases, J shed 2 bases, and the junction held 11 bases outside the gene matches.

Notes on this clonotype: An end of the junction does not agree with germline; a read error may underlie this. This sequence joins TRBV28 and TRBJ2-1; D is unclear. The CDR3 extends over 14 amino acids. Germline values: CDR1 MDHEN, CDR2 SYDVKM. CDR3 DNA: TGTGCCAGCAGTCCACACGACTCCGACAATGAGCAGTTCTTC. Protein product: CASSPHDSDNEQFF.

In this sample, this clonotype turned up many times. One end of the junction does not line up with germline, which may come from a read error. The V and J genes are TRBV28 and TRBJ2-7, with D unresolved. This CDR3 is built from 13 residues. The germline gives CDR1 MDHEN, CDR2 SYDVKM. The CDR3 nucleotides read TGCGCCAGCAGCTTGCCCGGAACCTACGAGCAGTACTTC. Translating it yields CASSLPGTYEQYF.

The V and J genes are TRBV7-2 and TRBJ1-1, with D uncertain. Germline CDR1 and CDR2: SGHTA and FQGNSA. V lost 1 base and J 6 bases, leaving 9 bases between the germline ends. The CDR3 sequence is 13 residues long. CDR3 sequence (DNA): TGTGCCAGCAGCTTAGTGGTGACTGCTGAAGCTTTCTTT. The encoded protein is CASSLVVTAEAFF.